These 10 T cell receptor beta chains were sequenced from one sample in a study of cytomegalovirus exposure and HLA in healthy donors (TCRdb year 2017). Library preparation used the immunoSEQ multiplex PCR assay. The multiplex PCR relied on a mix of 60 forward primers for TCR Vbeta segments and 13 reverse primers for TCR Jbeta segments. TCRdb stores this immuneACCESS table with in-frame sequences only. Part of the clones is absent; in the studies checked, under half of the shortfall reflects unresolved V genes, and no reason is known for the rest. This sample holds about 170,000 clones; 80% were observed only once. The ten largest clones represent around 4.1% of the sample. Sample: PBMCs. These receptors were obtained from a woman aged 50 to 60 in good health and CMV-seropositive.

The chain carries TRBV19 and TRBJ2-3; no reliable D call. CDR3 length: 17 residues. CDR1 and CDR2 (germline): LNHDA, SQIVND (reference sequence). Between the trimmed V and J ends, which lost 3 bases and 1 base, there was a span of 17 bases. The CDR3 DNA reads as TGTGCCAGTAGTATGGAAGTGTCGGATCGGGGCACAGATACGCAGTATTTT. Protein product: CASSMEVSDRGTDTQYF.

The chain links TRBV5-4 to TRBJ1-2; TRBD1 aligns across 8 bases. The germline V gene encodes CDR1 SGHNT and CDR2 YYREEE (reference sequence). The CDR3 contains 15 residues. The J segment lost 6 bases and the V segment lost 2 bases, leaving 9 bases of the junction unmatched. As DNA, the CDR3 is TGTGCCAGCAGCTTTCGGGACAGGCCTTCGAATGGCTACACCTTC. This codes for CASSFRDRPSNGYTF.

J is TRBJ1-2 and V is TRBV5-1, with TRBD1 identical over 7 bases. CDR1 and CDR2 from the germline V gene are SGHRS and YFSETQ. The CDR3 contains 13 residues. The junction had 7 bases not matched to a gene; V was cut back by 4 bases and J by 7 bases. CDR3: CASSPEQGTGYTF. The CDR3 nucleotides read TGCGCCAGCAGCCCAGAACAGGGGACTGGCTACACCTTC.

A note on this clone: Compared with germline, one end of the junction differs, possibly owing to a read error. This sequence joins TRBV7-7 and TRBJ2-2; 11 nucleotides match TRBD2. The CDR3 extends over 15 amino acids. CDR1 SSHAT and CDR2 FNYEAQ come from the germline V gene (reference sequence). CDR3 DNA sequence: TGTGCTAGCAGCTTGACTAGCGGGGTGATCGGGGAGCTGTTTTTT. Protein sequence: CASSLTSGVIGELFF.

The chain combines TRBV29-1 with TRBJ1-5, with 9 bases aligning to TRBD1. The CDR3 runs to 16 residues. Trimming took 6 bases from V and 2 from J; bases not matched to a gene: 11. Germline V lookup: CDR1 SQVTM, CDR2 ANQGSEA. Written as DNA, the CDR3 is TGCAGCGTGGTGGACAGGGGTAGAGGGGGCAATCAGCCCCAGCATTTT. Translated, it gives CSVVDRGRGGNQPQHF.

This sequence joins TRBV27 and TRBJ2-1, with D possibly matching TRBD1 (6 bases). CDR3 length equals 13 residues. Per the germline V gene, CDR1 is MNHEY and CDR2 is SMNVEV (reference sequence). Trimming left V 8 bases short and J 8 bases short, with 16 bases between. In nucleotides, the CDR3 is TGTGCCAGCGGTGCTGAACAGGGTCATGAGCAGTTCTTC. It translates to CASGAEQGHEQFF.

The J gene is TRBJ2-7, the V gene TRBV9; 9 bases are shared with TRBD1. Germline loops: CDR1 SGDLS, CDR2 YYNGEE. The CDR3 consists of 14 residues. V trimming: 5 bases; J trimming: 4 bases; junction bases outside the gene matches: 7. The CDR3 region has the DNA TGTGCCAGCAGTGCGAGGGACAGGGAATACGAGCAGTACTTC. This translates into CASSARDREYEQYF.

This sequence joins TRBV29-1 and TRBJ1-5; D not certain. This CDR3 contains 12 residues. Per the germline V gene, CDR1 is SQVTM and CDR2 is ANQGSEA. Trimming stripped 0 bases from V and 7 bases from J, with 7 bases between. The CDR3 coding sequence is TGCAGCGTTGAAGACCCCGGGCAGCCCCAGCATTTT. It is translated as CSVEDPGQPQHF.

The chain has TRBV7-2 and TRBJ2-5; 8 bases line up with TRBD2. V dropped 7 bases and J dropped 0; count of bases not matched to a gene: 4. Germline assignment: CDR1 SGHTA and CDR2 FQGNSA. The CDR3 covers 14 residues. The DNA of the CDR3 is TGTGCCAGCACGCGGGGGGCCGACCAAGAGACCCAGTACTTC. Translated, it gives CASTRGADQETQYF.

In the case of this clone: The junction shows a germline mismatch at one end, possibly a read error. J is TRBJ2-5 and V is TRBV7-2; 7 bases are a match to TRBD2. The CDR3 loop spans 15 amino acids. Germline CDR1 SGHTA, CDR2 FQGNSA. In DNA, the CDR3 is TGTGCCAGCACCGTTTGGGGCGGGAGTCAAGGGACCCAGTACTTC. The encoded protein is CASTVWGGSQGTQYF.